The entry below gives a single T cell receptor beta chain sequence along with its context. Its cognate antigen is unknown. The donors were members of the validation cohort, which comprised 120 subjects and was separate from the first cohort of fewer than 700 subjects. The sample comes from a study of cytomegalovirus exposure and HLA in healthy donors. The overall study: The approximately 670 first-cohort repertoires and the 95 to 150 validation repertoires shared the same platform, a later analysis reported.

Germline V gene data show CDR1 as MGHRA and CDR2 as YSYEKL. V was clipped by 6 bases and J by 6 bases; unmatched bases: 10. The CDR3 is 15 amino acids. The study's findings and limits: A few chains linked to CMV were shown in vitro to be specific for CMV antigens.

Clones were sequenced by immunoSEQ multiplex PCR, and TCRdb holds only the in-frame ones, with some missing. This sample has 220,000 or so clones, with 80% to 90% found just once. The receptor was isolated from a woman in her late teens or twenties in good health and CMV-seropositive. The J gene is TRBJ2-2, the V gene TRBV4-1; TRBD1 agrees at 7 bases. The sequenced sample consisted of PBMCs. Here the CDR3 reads CASRRVGTGAGELFF. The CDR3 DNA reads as TGCGCCAGCAGAAGGGTCGGTACAGGGGCCGGGGAGCTGTTTTTT.